The source of this TCR beta chain is a study of blood T cell repertoires in COVID-19. Turning to the study itself: The United States, Italy and Spain were the sources of the acute and convalescent COVID-19 samples. PBMCs, B-cell-depleted T cells, or T cells provided the cDNA or gDNA that made up the material.

As handled by the study authors: For nucleated cells, counts were estimated from reference gene primer amplification. Profiling relied on immunoSEQ multiplex PCR, and the TCRdb table lists in-frame clones only, not all of them. Clone size and the V and J calls come from that table; the DNA yielded D and trimming. The sample holds about 120,000 clones, roughly 87% seen once. Germline CDR1 reads MNHEY; CDR2 reads SVGAGI. The V gene end was trimmed by 1 base and the J gene end by 3 bases; junction bases not matched to a gene: 6. The CDR3 is 16 residues long. Sequencing was carried out using peripheral blood. The sequence was collected from a human donor in a cohort sampled during active COVID-19. The rearrangement links TRBV6-5 to TRBJ2-5; 9 bases match TRBD1. The CDR3 here is CASSYYLGQGKETQYF. CDR3 nucleotide sequence: TGTGCCAGCAGTTACTACCTAGGACAGGGGAAAGAGACCCAGTACTTC.